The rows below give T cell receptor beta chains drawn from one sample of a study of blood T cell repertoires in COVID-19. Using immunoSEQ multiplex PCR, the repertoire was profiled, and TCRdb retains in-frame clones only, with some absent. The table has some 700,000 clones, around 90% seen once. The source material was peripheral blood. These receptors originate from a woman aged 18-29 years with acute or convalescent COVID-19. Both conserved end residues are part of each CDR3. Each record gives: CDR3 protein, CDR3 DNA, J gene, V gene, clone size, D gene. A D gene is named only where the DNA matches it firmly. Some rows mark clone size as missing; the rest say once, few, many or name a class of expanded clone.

CDR3aa: CASSIGIRQGGGYTF
CDR3nt: TGTGCCAGTAGTATTGGGATTCGACAGGGGGGAGGCTACACCTTC
j_gene: TRBJ1-2
v_gene: TRBV19
abundance: few
d_gene: TRBD1

CDR3aa: CASTPGQGNTEAFF
CDR3nt: TGTGCCAGCACCCCGGGACAGGGCAACACTGAAGCTTTCTTT
j_gene: TRBJ1-1
v_gene: TRBV6-5
abundance: few
d_gene: TRBD1

CDR3aa: CASSSQRGGMNTEAFF
CDR3nt: TGCGCCAGCAGCTCACAAAGGGGGGGTATGAACACTGAAGCTTTCTTT
j_gene: TRBJ1-1
v_gene: TRBV5-1
abundance: .
d_gene: .

CDR3aa: CASSQDMGTGYNEQFF
CDR3nt: TGCGCCAGCAGCCAAGATATGGGGACAGGATACAATGAGCAGTTCTTC
j_gene: TRBJ2-1
v_gene: TRBV4-1
abundance: .
d_gene: TRBD1

CDR3aa: CASRQLGTDSRTDTQYF
CDR3nt: TGTGCCAGCAGACAACTCGGGACAGACAGCCGCACAGATACGCAGTATTTT
j_gene: TRBJ2-3
v_gene: TRBV3-1/TRBV3-2
abundance: .
d_gene: TRBD1

CDR3aa: CASRDRIGYGYTF
CDR3nt: TGTGCCAGTCGGGACAGGATAGGCTATGGCTACACCTTC
j_gene: TRBJ1-2
v_gene: TRBV2
abundance: .
d_gene: TRBD1

CDR3aa: CASTGRVGGYTF
CDR3nt: TGTGCCAGCACTGGGAGGGTCGGTGGCTACACCTTC
j_gene: TRBJ1-2
v_gene: TRBV3-1/TRBV3-2
abundance: .
d_gene: .

CDR3aa: CASSAYEQFF
CDR3nt: TGTGCCAGCAGTGCCTACGAGCAGTTCTTC
j_gene: TRBJ2-1
v_gene: TRBV2
abundance: .
d_gene: .

CDR3aa: CASIGTRPTREQFF
CDR3nt: TGTGCCAGCATAGGGACACGGCCCACGAGGGAGCAGTTCTTC
j_gene: TRBJ2-1
v_gene: TRBV2
abundance: .
d_gene: .

CDR3aa: CASSYDREDGYTF
CDR3nt: TGTGCCAGCAGCTACGACAGGGAGGATGGCTACACCTTC
j_gene: TRBJ1-2
v_gene: TRBV5-4
abundance: once
d_gene: TRBD1

CDR3aa: CADESLAGGGEQYF
CDR3nt: TGTGCCGACGAGTCCCTAGCGGGGGGGGGCGAGCAGTACTTC
j_gene: TRBJ2-7
v_gene: TRBV7-9
abundance: .
d_gene: TRBD2

CDR3aa: CASSMDWRGNEQFF
CDR3nt: TGCGCCAGCAGCATGGACTGGCGCGGCAATGAGCAGTTCTTC
j_gene: TRBJ2-1
v_gene: TRBV5-1
abundance: once
d_gene: .

CDR3aa: CASSSEGYSNQPQHF
CDR3nt: TGTGCCAGTAGTAGCGAGGGATATAGCAATCAGCCCCAGCATTTT
j_gene: TRBJ1-5
v_gene: TRBV19
abundance: .
d_gene: .

CDR3aa: CASSPHPRDYGYTF
CDR3nt: TGTGCCAGCAGCCCCCACCCAAGAGACTATGGCTACACCTTC
j_gene: TRBJ1-2
v_gene: TRBV9
abundance: .
d_gene: .

CDR3aa: CASYRTDASDEQFF
CDR3nt: TGTGCCAGCTACAGGACGGATGCCTCGGATGAGCAGTTCTTC
j_gene: TRBJ2-1
v_gene: TRBV2
abundance: .
d_gene: .

CDR3aa: CASSSTPGQGRGNTIYF
CDR3nt: TGTGCCAGCAGTTCCACGCCGGGACAGGGGCGAGGAAACACCATATATTTT
j_gene: TRBJ1-3
v_gene: TRBV27
abundance: .
d_gene: TRBD1

CDR3aa: CASTLDRITDTQYF
CDR3nt: TGTGCCAGCACCCTCGACAGAATAACAGATACGCAGTATTTT
j_gene: TRBJ2-3
v_gene: TRBV11-1
abundance: .
d_gene: .

CDR3aa: CASSPAGERYGYTF
CDR3nt: TGCGCCAGCAGCCCGGCAGGGGAACGTTATGGCTACACCTTC
j_gene: TRBJ1-2
v_gene: TRBV5-1
abundance: .
d_gene: .

CDR3aa: CASYLGTGGTEAFF
CDR3nt: TGTGCCAGCTACCTCGGGACGGGGGGCACTGAAGCTTTCTTT
j_gene: TRBJ1-1
v_gene: TRBV6-5
abundance: .
d_gene: .

CDR3aa: CASSLGGQNNSPLHF
CDR3nt: TGTGCCAGCAGCTTAGGAGGACAGAATAATTCACCCCTCCACTTT
j_gene: TRBJ1-6
v_gene: TRBV11-2
abundance: .
d_gene: .

CDR3aa: CASSSKQGGETQYF
CDR3nt: TGTGCCAGCAGTTCAAAACAGGGAGGGGAGACCCAGTACTTC
j_gene: TRBJ2-5
v_gene: TRBV7-9
abundance: .
d_gene: .

CDR3aa: CASSFGGHGYTF
CDR3nt: TGTGCCAGCAGTTTCGGGGGGCATGGCTACACCTTC
j_gene: TRBJ1-2
v_gene: TRBV12-3/TRBV12-4
abundance: .
d_gene: .

CDR3aa: CASSYSHRSSYNEQFF
CDR3nt: TGTGCCAGCAGTTACTCGCACAGAAGCTCCTACAATGAGCAGTTCTTC
j_gene: TRBJ2-1
v_gene: TRBV6-5
abundance: .
d_gene: .

CDR3aa: CASSFGWGGNTDTQYF
CDR3nt: TGTGCCAGCAGCTTTGGTTGGGGCGGAAATACAGATACGCAGTATTTT
j_gene: TRBJ2-3
v_gene: TRBV5-6
abundance: .
d_gene: .

CDR3aa: CASSSGTGIYYEQYF
CDR3nt: TGTGCCAGCAGTTCCGGGACAGGTATTTACTACGAGCAGTACTTC
j_gene: TRBJ2-7
v_gene: TRBV7-6
abundance: .
d_gene: TRBD1

CDR3aa: CARSLVPGGLAGNTIYF
CDR3nt: TGTGCCAGAAGCTTGGTCCCGGGGGGGCTGGCTGGAAACACCATATATTTT
j_gene: TRBJ1-3
v_gene: TRBV5-3
abundance: .
d_gene: .

CDR3aa: CARSFPGLAGIDSYNEQFF
CDR3nt: TGTGCCAGAAGCTTTCCGGGACTAGCGGGTATCGACTCCTACAATGAGCAGTTCTTC
j_gene: TRBJ2-1
v_gene: TRBV5-3
abundance: once
d_gene: TRBD2

CDR3aa: CASSFSGGADTQYF
CDR3nt: TGTGCCAGCAGTTTTAGCGGGGGGGCAGATACGCAGTATTTT
j_gene: TRBJ2-3
v_gene: TRBV6-4
abundance: .
d_gene: TRBD2

CDR3aa: CASGEIAGVTGELFF
CDR3nt: TGCGCCAGCGGCGAGATAGCGGGGGTCACCGGGGAGCTGTTTTTT
j_gene: TRBJ2-2
v_gene: TRBV5-1
abundance: once
d_gene: TRBD2

CDR3aa: CASGLANSGNTIYF
CDR3nt: TGTGCTAGTGGTTTGGCCAACTCCGGAAACACCATATATTTT
j_gene: TRBJ1-3
v_gene: TRBV12-5
abundance: .
d_gene: .

CDR3aa: CSASWGGANQPQHF
CDR3nt: TGCAGTGCTAGTTGGGGGGGGGCGAATCAGCCCCAGCATTTT
j_gene: TRBJ1-5
v_gene: TRBV20-1
abundance: .
d_gene: .

CDR3aa: CASSQNPGRTGELFF
CDR3nt: TGTGCCAGCAGCCAGAATCCAGGGCGAACCGGGGAGCTGTTTTTT
j_gene: TRBJ2-2
v_gene: TRBV3-1/TRBV3-2
abundance: .
d_gene: .

CDR3aa: CASSQDRGQFF
CDR3nt: TGCGCCAGCAGCCAAGATAGGGGGCAGTTCTTC
j_gene: TRBJ2-1
v_gene: TRBV4-1
abundance: .
d_gene: .

CDR3aa: CASKQGRQNYGYTF
CDR3nt: TGTGCCAGCAAACAAGGGAGGCAGAACTATGGCTACACCTTC
j_gene: TRBJ1-2
v_gene: TRBV2
abundance: .
d_gene: .

CDR3aa: CASSQGTSNHEQYF
CDR3nt: TGTGCCAGCAGCCAAGGGACTAGCAATCACGAGCAGTACTTC
j_gene: TRBJ2-7
v_gene: TRBV3-1/TRBV3-2
abundance: once
d_gene: TRBD2

CDR3aa: CASSLGLAVNNEQFF
CDR3nt: TGTGCCAGCAGCTTGGGACTAGCGGTGAACAATGAGCAGTTCTTC
j_gene: TRBJ2-1
v_gene: TRBV7-2
abundance: .
d_gene: TRBD2

CDR3aa: CAWSTRSDTEAFF
CDR3nt: TGTGCCTGGAGTACTCGGTCGGACACTGAAGCTTTCTTT
j_gene: TRBJ1-1
v_gene: TRBV30
abundance: .
d_gene: .

CDR3aa: CASSYGTGPLNQPQHF
CDR3nt: TGTGCCAGCAGTTACGGCACAGGGCCCCTTAATCAGCCCCAGCATTTT
j_gene: TRBJ1-5
v_gene: TRBV6-6
abundance: .
d_gene: .

CDR3aa: CASSETSGGWEQFF
CDR3nt: TGTGCCAGCAGCGAGACTAGCGGGGGGTGGGAGCAGTTCTTC
j_gene: TRBJ2-1
v_gene: TRBV9
abundance: .
d_gene: TRBD2

CDR3aa: CASSVTANTEAFF
CDR3nt: TGTGCCAGCAGCGTAACAGCGAACACTGAAGCTTTCTTT
j_gene: TRBJ1-1
v_gene: TRBV9
abundance: .
d_gene: .

CDR3aa: CASSYRGQNTEAFF
CDR3nt: TGTGCCAGCAGTTACAGGGGGCAGAACACTGAAGCTTTCTTT
j_gene: TRBJ1-1
v_gene: TRBV6-5
abundance: few
d_gene: TRBD1

CDR3aa: CASSRGLDTEAFF
CDR3nt: TGTGCCAGCAGTCGTGGCTTGGACACTGAAGCTTTCTTT
j_gene: TRBJ1-1
v_gene: TRBV6-5
abundance: .
d_gene: .